This section outlines one TCR beta chain sequence together with its context. The data were taken from a study of blood T cell repertoires in COVID-19. Study details: Collection of acute and convalescent COVID-19 samples took place in the United States, Italy and Spain. Nucleic acid was either cDNA or gDNA, and it came from T cells, B-cell-depleted T cells, or PBMCs.

In the study's own analysis: By means of reference gene primer amplification, nucleated cell counts were estimated. Only in-frame clones appear in the TCRdb table, and some are missing; sequencing was by immunoSEQ multiplex PCR. V and J calls and clone size come straight from that table; D and trimming were deduced from the DNA. Here the sample spans 130,000 or so clones, about four fifths being singletons. Trimming left V 4 bases short and J 5 bases short, with 13 bases between. Germline V gene data show CDR1 as KGHDR and CDR2 as SFDVKD. The CDR3 spans 14 residues. Input material: peripheral blood. This rearrangement joins TRBV24-1 to TRBJ2-5; D is uncertain. This receptor was taken from a man aged 80 or over with active or convalescent COVID-19. The CDR3 DNA reads as TGTGCCACCAGTGACCGTAACTCGGAGGAGACCCAGTACTTC. Translation: CATSDRNSEETQYF.